These 28 T cell receptor beta chains came from one sample sequenced in a study of T cells in tuberculosis. Sequenced by immunoSEQ multiplex PCR; TCRdb stores in-frame clones only, minus some. Of tens of thousands of clones listed, over 85% are singletons. Sequencing used PBMCs. The receptor source for this set is a donor aged 10 to 29 with latent tuberculosis or without tuberculosis infection.

This sequence joins TRBV9 and TRBJ2-3; weak D call: TRBD2 (5 bases). Trimming took off 3 bases at V and 4 bases at J, with 15 bases between the two ends. This CDR3 has 15 residues. Germline V gene lookup returns CDR1 SGDLS and CDR2 YYNGEE. The CDR3 here is CASSAGSSGSDTQYF. In DNA, the CDR3 is TGTGCCAGCAGCGCGGGGTCAAGCGGATCAGATACGCAGTATTTT.

About this clone itself: At one end, the junction sequence differs from germline, possibly due to a read error. The CDR3 DNA reads TGTGCCAGCAGCTTGGAGGGGTACACTGGAGCTTTCTTT. Translation gives CASSLEGYTGAFF. The gene calls are TRBV5-6 and TRBJ1-1; D may be TRBD1 (5 bases). The CDR3 extends over 13 amino acids. Germline V gene lookup returns CDR1 SGHDT and CDR2 YYEEEE.

This chain links TRBV28 with TRBJ1-4, with TRBD1 matching over 7 bases. J gave up 13 bases and V 6 bases, and 8 bases lay outside the gene matches. CDR1 and CDR2 (germline): MDHEN, SYDVKM. The CDR3 is made up of 12 amino acids. Here the CDR3 DNA reads TGTGCCAGCAGCCTAGACAGGGAAGGACTGTTTTTT. Encoded protein: CASSLDREGLFF.

The J gene is TRBJ2-3, the V gene TRBV6-5; D is undetermined. CDR3 length equals 14 residues. V lost 3 bases and J lost 0, with 7 bases in between. Germline CDR1 MNHEY, CDR2 SVGAGI. CDR3 DNA sequence: TGTGCCAGCAGTTATCTGGCTAGCACAGATACGCAGTATTTT. Translating it yields CASSYLASTDTQYF.

The genes are TRBV2 and TRBJ1-2; 7 bases agree with TRBD1. Germline V gene lookup returns CDR1 SNHLY and CDR2 FYNNEI. V trimming: 6 bases; J trimming: 3 bases; junction bases outside the gene matches: 4. CDR3 length equals 13 residues. CDR3 sequence reads: CASRPGTDYGYTF. Written as DNA, the CDR3 is TGTGCCAGCAGGCCCGGGACAGACTATGGCTACACCTTC.

The chain is built from TRBV27 and TRBJ2-7, with 10 bases identical to TRBD1. With 4 bases clipped from V and 3 bases from J, the junction kept 3 bases outside the gene matches. Germline CDR1 reads MNHEY; CDR2 reads SMNVEV (reference sequence). CDR3 length: 14 residues. The CDR3 DNA sequence: TGTGCCAGCAGTTCCAGGACAGGGGGCTACGAGCAGTACTTC. Residues: CASSSRTGGYEQYF.

This chain connects TRBV7-6 to TRBJ1-4; 7 bases are shared with TRBD1. Germline CDR1 is SGHVS and CDR2 is FNYEAQ. The junction had 10 bases not matched to a gene; V was cut back by 4 bases and J by 8 bases. The CDR3 loop spans 15 amino acids. CDR3 DNA: TGTGCCAGCAGCTCCCGGGACAGTATCACCGAAAAACTGTTTTTT. Translated: CASSSRDSITEKLFF.

This clone was recorded only once. The chain combines TRBV2 with TRBJ2-7; TRBD1 is a possible D gene (5 bases). In germline, CDR1 is SNHLY, CDR2 FYNNEI. The length of the CDR3 is 14 residues. V was cut by 6 bases and J by 2 bases, with 14 bases left in between. CDR3 coding DNA: TGTGCCAGCAGGTACAGGAAACTTGCCTACGAGCAGTACTTC. Translating it yields CASRYRKLAYEQYF.

The chain employs TRBV11-3 and TRBJ2-2, with D possibly matching TRBD2 (6 bases). The CDR3 length is 16 residues. Trimming stripped 5 bases from V and 4 bases from J, with 17 bases between. Germline CDR1 SGHNT, CDR2 YENEEA. For the CDR3, the DNA is TGTGCCAGCAGCGTTAACACGGGGGTGATCACCGGGGAGCTGTTTTTT. Its protein is CASSVNTGVITGELFF.

V is TRBV2 and J is TRBJ2-3; 8 bases are a match to TRBD2. Germline trimming cut 2 bases from V and 2 bases from J; bases unmatched to any gene: 3. This CDR3 region has 15 residues. From germline, CDR1 is SNHLY and CDR2 FYNNEI. The CDR3 is CASSEKRGYTDTQYF. CDR3 in DNA: TGTGCCAGCAGTGAAAAGCGGGGGTACACAGATACGCAGTATTTT.

This rearrangement joins TRBV15 to TRBJ1-5; no clear D. Germline V gene data show CDR1 as LNHNV and CDR2 as YYDKDF (reference sequence). V lost 0 bases and J 4 bases, leaving 7 bases between the germline ends. The CDR3 is made up of 14 amino acids. For the CDR3, the DNA is TGTGCCACCAGCAGAGATCGAGCGAATCAGCCCCAGCATTTT. Its protein is CATSRDRANQPQHF.

The CDR3 sequence: CASSVQGLSGNTIYF. DNA of the CDR3: TGTGCCAGCAGCGTCCAGGGTCTCTCTGGAAACACCATATATTTT. V gene TRBV9 combines with J gene TRBJ1-3; weak D call: TRBD1 (5 bases). The V gene's germline CDR1 is SGDLS and CDR2 YYNGEE. This CDR3 contains 15 residues. V lost 2 bases to trimming and J lost 0 bases, with 9 bases between them.

This sequence joins TRBV6-1 and TRBJ1-3; D is unresolved. Germline V CDR1 and CDR2: MNHNS, SASEGT. The V end was cut by 2 bases, the J end by 4 bases, with 9 bases between. The CDR3 runs 14 residues. The CDR3 DNA reads TGTGCCAGCAGTGAACGAGGGAACGGAAACACCATATATTTT. Protein product: CASSERGNGNTIYF.

The V call is TRBV5-1, the J call TRBJ2-7, with 11 bases aligning to TRBD2. J was trimmed by 4 bases and V by 4 bases; bases with no gene match: 10. The CDR3 spans 16 residues. Germline CDR1 is SGHRS and CDR2 is YFSETQ. CDR3 bases: TGCGCCAGCAGCCCAATACTGACTAGCGGGAAGTACGAGCAGTACTTC. Translation gives CASSPILTSGKYEQYF.

The chain recombines TRBV5-1 with TRBJ2-7, with 9 bases aligning to TRBD1. The CDR3 is 16 residues long. Germline V gene data show CDR1 as SGHRS and CDR2 as YFSETQ. V shed 4 bases, J shed 1 base, and the junction held 9 bases outside the gene matches. The CDR3 bases are TGCGCCAGCAGCCTGGACGGACAGGGGTTTTCCTACGAGCAGTACTTC. Translation gives CASSLDGQGFSYEQYF.

This clone was recorded once. This sequence joins TRBV7-9 and TRBJ1-2; possible D gene TRBD1, 5 bases. Deletions cut 5 bases from V and 2 bases from J, with 9 bases between. The CDR3 has 13 amino acids. From germline, CDR1 is SEHNR and CDR2 FQNEAQ (reference sequence). The CDR3 region has the DNA TGTGCCAGCAGCCTGGGGGGGAACTATGGCTACACCTTC. This translates into CASSLGGNYGYTF.

This chain joins TRBV29-1 and TRBJ2-3, with TRBD2 identical over 9 bases. The CDR3 runs to 15 residues. CDR1 is SQVTM and CDR2 is ANQGSEA in the germline V gene. Unmatched junction bases numbered 7, after V lost 4 bases and J lost 2 bases. The chain's CDR3 is CSVAKSGGFTDTQYF. In DNA form, the CDR3 reads TGCAGCGTTGCTAAAAGCGGGGGGTTCACAGATACGCAGTATTTT.

V gene TRBV2 combines with J gene TRBJ1-4, with D possibly matching TRBD1 (5 bases). V was pared by 6 bases and J by 4 bases, with 12 bases between. This CDR3 is 14 amino acids long. Germline-derived CDR1 and CDR2 are SNHLY and FYNNEI. DNA of the CDR3: TGTGCCAGCAGGGCCGACAGTAATAATGAAAAACTGTTTTTT. This gives the protein CASRADSNNEKLFF.

V usage is TRBV4-1 and J usage is TRBJ1-4; the D gene is possibly TRBD1 (5 bases). The CDR3 runs 17 residues. Between the trimmed V and J ends, which lost 4 bases and 0 bases, there was a span of 15 bases. CDR1 and CDR2 from the germline V gene are MGHRA and YSYEKL. The CDR3 region has the DNA TGCGCCAGCAGCCGCACGAGGGAGGGGACAACTAATGAAAAACTGTTTTTT. It is translated as CASSRTREGTTNEKLFF.

This chain joins TRBV7-9 and TRBJ1-2; perhaps TRBD1 as D (5 bases). Germline-derived CDR1 and CDR2 are SEHNR and FQNEAQ (reference sequence). This CDR3 spans 14 amino acids. V lost 7 bases and J 2 bases, leaving 14 bases between the germline ends. The CDR3 sequence is CASTGAGGNYGYTF. DNA for the CDR3: TGTGCCAGCACCGGGGCCGGGGGGAACTATGGCTACACCTTC.

Points on this clone: The junction does not match germline at one end; this may be a read error. J is TRBJ1-4 and V is TRBV13, with TRBD1 identical over 7 bases. Germline lookup yields CDR1 PRHDT and CDR2 FYEKMQ (reference sequence). The CDR3 covers 13 residues. The CDR3 sequence is CASSLGEDRTEDF. As DNA, the CDR3 is TGTGCCAGCAGCTTAGGGGAGGACAGGACCGAGGATTTT.

The chain carries TRBV15 and TRBJ2-7; 7 positions agree with TRBD1. CDR1 LNHNV and CDR2 YYDKDF come from the germline V gene (reference sequence). V trimming: 3 bases; J trimming: 7 bases; junction bases outside the gene matches: 18. The CDR3 runs to 17 residues. This CDR3 is CATSRIPGRGNRLEQYF. The CDR3 DNA reads as TGTGCCACCAGCAGGATTCCCGGCAGGGGGAATCGACTTGAGCAGTACTTC.

The chain is built from TRBV11-1 and TRBJ2-2; TRBD2 aligns across 7 bases. Unmatched junction bases numbered 1, after V lost 2 bases and J lost 1 base. This CDR3 has 15 amino acids. CDR1 and CDR2 (germline): SGHAT, FQDESV (reference sequence). The CDR3 reads CASSLKRGNTGELFF. CDR3 coding DNA: TGTGCCAGCAGCTTAAAGCGGGGGAACACCGGGGAGCTGTTTTTT.

The J gene is TRBJ1-2, the V gene TRBV9; 8 positions agree with TRBD1. The CDR3 is made up of 16 amino acids. Germline lookup yields CDR1 SGDLS and CDR2 YYNGEE. Trimming cost V 0 bases and J 7 bases; bases outside gene matches: 11. The CDR3 sequence is CASSVGGRDRPGGYTF. Here the CDR3 DNA reads TGTGCCAGCAGCGTAGGGGGGAGGGACAGGCCAGGTGGCTACACCTTC.

V gene TRBV4-3 combines with J gene TRBJ2-6; TRBD1 is a possible D gene (5 bases). In germline, CDR1 is LGHNA, CDR2 YSLEER. Trimming shortened V by 0 bases and J by 1 base, and 7 bases separated the two germline ends. This CDR3 is built from 16 residues. In DNA form, the CDR3 reads TGCGCCAGCAGCCAAGATCGGACATCTGGGGCCAACGTCCTGACTTTC. It translates to CASSQDRTSGANVLTF.

The chain combines TRBV6-1 with TRBJ1-2, with a tentative D call TRBD1 (6 bases). Trimming left V 2 bases short and J 1 base short, with 17 bases between. The germline gives CDR1 MNHNS, CDR2 SASEGT. This CDR3 region has 17 residues. The CDR3 region is CASSEPWGQAGNYGYTF. The CDR3, as DNA: TGTGCCAGCAGTGAACCCTGGGGGCAGGCGGGTAACTATGGCTACACCTTC.

The chain recombines TRBV6-5 with TRBJ1-3; D gene uncertain. The CDR3 runs to 14 residues. Trimming shortened V by 6 bases and J by 4 bases, and 13 bases separated the two germline ends. Germline assignment: CDR1 MNHEY and CDR2 SVGAGI. The CDR3 reads CASRAGVHGNTIYF. The DNA for the CDR3 is TGTGCCAGCAGGGCCGGGGTCCACGGAAACACCATATATTTT.

The CDR3: CASSPDRAYGYTF. CDR3 sequence (DNA): TGTGCCAGCAGCCCTGACAGGGCCTATGGCTACACCTTC. The V gene is TRBV5-4, the J gene TRBJ1-2; TRBD1 agrees at 7 bases. Trimming cost V 4 bases and J 4 bases; bases outside gene matches: 4. Germline CDR1 SGHNT, CDR2 YYREEE (reference sequence). The CDR3 sequence is 13 residues long.